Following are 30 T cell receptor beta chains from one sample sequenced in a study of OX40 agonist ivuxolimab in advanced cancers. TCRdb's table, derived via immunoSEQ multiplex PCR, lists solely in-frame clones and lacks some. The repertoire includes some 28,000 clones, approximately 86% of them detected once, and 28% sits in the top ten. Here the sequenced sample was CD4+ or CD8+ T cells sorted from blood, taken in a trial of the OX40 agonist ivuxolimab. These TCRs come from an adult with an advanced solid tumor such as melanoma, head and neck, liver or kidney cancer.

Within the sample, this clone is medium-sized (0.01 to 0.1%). The CDR3 DNA reads TGTGCCAGCAGTTATCAACCGGGGGTAATAAACACCGGGGAGCTGTTTTTT. Encoded protein: CASSYQPGVINTGELFF. The chain recombines TRBV28 with TRBJ2-2; weak D call: TRBD2 (6 bases). Trimming removed 4 bases from V and 2 bases from J, with 17 bases in between. The CDR3 spans 17 residues. Germline loops: CDR1 MDHEN, CDR2 SYDVKM.

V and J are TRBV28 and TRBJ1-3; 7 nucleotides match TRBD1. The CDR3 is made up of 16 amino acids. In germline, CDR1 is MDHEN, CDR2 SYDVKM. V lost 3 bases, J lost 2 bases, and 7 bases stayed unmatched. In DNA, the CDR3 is TGTGCCAGCAGTTTCGATACAGGGGTACCTGGAAACACCATATATTTT. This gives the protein CASSFDTGVPGNTIYF. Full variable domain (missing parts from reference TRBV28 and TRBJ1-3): DVKVTQSSRYLVKRTGEKVFLECVQDMDHENMFWYRQDPGLGLRLIYFSYDVKMKEKGDIPEGYSVSREKKERFSLILESASTNQTSMYLCASSFDTGVPGNTIYFGEGSWLTVV.

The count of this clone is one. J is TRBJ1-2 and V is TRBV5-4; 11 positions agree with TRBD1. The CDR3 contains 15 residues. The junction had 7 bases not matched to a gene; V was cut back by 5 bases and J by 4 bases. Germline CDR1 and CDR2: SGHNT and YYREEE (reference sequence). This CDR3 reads CASSQDRGHLYGYTF. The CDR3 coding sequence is TGTGCCAGCAGTCAGGACAGGGGGCATCTCTATGGCTACACCTTC.

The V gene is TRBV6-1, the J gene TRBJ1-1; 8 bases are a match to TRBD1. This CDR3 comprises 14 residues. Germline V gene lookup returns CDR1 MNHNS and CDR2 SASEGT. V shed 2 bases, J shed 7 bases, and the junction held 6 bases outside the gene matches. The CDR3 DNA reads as TGTGCCAGCAGTGAACGGACAGGGTTAGTTGAAGCTTTCTTT. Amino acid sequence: CASSERTGLVEAFF.

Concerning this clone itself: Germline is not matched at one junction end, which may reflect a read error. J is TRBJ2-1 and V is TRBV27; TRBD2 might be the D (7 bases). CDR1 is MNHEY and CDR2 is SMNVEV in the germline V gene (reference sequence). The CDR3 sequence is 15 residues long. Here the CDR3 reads CASSLQAGAYTEQFF. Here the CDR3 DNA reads TGTGCCAGCAGTTTACAGGCGGGGGCGTACACTGAGCAGTTCTTC.

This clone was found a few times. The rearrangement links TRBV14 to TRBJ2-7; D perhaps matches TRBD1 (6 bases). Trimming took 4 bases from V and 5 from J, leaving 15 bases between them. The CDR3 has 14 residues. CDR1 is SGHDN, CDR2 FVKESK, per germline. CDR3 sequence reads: CASSLAGTRNEQYF. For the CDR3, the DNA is TGTGCCAGCAGCCTTGCCGGGACAAGAAACGAGCAGTACTTC. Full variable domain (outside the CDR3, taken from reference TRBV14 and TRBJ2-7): EAGVTQFPSHSVIEKGQTVTLRCDPISGHDNLYWYRRVMGKEIKFLLHFVKESKQDESGMPNNRFLAERTGGTYSTLKVQPAELEDSGVYFCASSLAGTRNEQYFGPGTRLTVT.

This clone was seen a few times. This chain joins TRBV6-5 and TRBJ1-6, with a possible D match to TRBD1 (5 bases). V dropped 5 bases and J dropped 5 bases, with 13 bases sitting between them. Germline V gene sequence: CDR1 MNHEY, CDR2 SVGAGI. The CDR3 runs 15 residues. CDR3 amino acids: CASSTGAAHNSPLHF. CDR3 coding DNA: TGTGCCAGCAGTACCGGGGCAGCACATAATTCACCCCTCCACTTT.

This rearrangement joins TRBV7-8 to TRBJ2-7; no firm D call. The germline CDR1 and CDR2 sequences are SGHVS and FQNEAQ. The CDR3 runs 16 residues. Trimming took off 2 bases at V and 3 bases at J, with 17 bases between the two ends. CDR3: CASSLPRRLSYYEQYF. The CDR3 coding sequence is TGTGCCAGCAGCTTACCACGCAGGCTTTCATACTACGAGCAGTACTTC.

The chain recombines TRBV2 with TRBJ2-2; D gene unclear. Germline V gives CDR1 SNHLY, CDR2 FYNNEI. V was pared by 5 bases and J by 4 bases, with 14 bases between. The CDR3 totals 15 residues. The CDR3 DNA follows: TGTGCCAGCAGTTTAAGGGAACCGGGCACCGGGGAGCTGTTTTTT. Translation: CASSLREPGTGELFF.

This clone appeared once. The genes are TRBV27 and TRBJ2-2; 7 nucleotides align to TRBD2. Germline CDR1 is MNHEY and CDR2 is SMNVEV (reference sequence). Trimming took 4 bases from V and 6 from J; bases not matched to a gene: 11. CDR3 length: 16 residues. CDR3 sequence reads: CASSSPGTILSGELFF. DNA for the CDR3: TGTGCCAGCAGTTCCCCGGGGACTATTTTGTCCGGGGAGCTGTTTTTT.

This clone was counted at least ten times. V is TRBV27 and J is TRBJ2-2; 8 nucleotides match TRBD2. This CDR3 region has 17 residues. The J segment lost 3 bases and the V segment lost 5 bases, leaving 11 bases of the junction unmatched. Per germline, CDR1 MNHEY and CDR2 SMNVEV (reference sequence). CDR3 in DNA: TGTGCCAGCAGTCGCCTCCCGGGGGGGGTAGACACCGGGGAGCTGTTTTTT. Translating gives CASSRLPGGVDTGELFF.

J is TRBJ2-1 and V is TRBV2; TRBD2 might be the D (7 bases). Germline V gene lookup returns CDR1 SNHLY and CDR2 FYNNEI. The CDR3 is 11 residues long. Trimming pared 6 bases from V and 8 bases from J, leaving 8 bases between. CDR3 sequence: CASRGGDEQFF. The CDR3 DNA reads TGTGCCAGCAGAGGGGGGGATGAGCAGTTCTTC.

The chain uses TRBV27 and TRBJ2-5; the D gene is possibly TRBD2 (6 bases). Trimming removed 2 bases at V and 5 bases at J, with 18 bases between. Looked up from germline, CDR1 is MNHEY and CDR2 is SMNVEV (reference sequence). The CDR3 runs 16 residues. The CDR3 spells CASSLTAAGGKETQYF. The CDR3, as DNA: TGTGCCAGCAGTTTAACAGCGGCAGGAGGGAAGGAGACCCAGTACTTC.

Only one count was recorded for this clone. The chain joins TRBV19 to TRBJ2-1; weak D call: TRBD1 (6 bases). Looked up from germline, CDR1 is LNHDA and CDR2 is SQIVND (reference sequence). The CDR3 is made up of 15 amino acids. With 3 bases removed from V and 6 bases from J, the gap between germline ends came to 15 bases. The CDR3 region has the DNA TGTGCCAGTAGTATCTGGTCAGGGGACGGCAATGAGCAGTTCTTC. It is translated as CASSIWSGDGNEQFF.

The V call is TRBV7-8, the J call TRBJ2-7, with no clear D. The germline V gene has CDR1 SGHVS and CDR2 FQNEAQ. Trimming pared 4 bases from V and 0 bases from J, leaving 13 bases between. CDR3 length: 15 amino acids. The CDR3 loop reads CASSSWTEPSYEQYF. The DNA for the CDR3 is TGTGCCAGCAGCTCCTGGACGGAGCCCTCCTACGAGCAGTACTTC.

CDR3 DNA sequence: TGTGCCAGCAGCTTGGCCGGGAACAACTATGGCTACACCTTC. It encodes CASSLAGNNYGYTF. The chain uses TRBV7-9 and TRBJ1-2, with D uncertain. Germline CDR1 SEHNR, CDR2 FQNEAQ (reference sequence). This CDR3 is 14 amino acids long. V was cut by 3 bases and J by 2 bases, with 10 bases left in between.

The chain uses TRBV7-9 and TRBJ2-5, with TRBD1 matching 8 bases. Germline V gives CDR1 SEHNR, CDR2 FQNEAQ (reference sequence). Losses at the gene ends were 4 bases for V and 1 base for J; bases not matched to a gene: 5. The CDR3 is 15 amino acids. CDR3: CASSYYGQGQETQYF. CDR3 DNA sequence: TGTGCCAGCAGCTACTATGGACAGGGCCAAGAGACCCAGTACTTC.

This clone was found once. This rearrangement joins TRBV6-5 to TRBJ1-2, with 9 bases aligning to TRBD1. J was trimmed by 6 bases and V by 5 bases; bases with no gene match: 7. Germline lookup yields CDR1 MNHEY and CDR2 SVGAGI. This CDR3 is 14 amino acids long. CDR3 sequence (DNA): TGTGCCAGCAGTCCGGACAGGGGAGTAAATGGCTACACCTTC. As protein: CASSPDRGVNGYTF.

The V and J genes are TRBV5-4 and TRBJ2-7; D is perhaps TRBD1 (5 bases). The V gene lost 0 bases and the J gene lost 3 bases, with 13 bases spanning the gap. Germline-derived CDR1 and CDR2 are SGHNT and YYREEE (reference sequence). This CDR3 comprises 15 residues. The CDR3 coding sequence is TGTGCCAGCAGCTTGGTTAAGCAGACAGTCTACGAGCAGTACTTC. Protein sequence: CASSLVKQTVYEQYF. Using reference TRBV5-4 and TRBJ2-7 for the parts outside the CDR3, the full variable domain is ETGVTQSPTHLIKTRGQQVTLRCSSQSGHNTVSWYQQALGQGPQFIFQYYREEENGRGNFPPRFSGLQFPNYSSELNVNALELDDSALYLCASSLVKQTVYEQYFGPGTRLTVT.

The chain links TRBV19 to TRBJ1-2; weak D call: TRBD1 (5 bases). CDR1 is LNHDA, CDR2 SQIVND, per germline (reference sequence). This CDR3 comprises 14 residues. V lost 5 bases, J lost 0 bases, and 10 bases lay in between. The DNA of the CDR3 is TGTGCCAGTAGTGACGAGACAGCTAACTATGGCTACACCTTC. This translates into CASSDETANYGYTF.

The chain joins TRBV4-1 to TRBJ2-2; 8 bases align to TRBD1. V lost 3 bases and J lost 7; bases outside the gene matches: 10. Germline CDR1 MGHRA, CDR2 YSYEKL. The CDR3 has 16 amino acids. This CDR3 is CASSHGQGGLGGELFF. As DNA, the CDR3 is TGCGCCAGCAGCCACGGACAGGGTGGTTTGGGCGGGGAGCTGTTTTTT.

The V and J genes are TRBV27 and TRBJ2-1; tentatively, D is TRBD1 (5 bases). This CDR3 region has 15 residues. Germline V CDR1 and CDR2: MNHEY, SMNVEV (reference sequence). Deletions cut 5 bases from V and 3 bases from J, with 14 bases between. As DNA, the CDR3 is TGTGCCAGCAGTCCAGTGGGGCAGTTCTACAATGAGCAGTTCTTC. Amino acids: CASSPVGQFYNEQFF.

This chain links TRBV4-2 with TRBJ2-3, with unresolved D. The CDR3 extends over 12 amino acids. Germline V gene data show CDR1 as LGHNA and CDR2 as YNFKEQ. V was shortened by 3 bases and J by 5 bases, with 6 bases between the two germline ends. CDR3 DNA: TGTGCCAGCAGCCACTTGGGAGATACGCAGTATTTT. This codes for CASSHLGDTQYF.

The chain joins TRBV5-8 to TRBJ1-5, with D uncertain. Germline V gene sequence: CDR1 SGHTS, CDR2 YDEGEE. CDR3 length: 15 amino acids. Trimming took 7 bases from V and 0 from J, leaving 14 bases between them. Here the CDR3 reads CASGFGRYSNQPQHF. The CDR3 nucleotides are TGTGCCAGCGGGTTCGGACGGTATAGCAATCAGCCCCAGCATTTT.

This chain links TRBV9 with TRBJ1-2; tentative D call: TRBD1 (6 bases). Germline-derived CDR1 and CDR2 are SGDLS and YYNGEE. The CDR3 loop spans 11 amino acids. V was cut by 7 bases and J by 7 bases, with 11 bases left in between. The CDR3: CASGQGPGYTF. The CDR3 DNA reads TGTGCCAGCGGCCAGGGGCCTGGCTACACCTTC.

The CDR3 loop is CASSDRFRQKNIQYF. CDR3 in DNA: TGTGCCAGCAGCGACCGCTTTAGACAGAAAAACATTCAGTACTTC. V and J are TRBV2 and TRBJ2-4, with D tentatively TRBD1 (5 bases). V lost 6 bases and J lost 4, with 16 bases in between. CDR1 and CDR2 (germline): SNHLY, FYNNEI. The CDR3 sequence is 15 residues long.

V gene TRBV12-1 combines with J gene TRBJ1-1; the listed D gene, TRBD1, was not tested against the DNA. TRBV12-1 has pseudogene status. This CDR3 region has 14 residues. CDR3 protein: CASSFEVRATEAFF. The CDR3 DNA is TGTGCCAGCAGCTTTGAGGTCAGGGCCACTGAAGCTTTCTTT.

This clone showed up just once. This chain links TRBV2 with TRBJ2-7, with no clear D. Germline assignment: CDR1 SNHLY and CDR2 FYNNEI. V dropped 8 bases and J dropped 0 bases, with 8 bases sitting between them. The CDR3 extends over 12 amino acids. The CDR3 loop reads CASGIYSYEQYF. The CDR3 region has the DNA TGTGCCAGCGGTATTTACTCCTACGAGCAGTACTTC.

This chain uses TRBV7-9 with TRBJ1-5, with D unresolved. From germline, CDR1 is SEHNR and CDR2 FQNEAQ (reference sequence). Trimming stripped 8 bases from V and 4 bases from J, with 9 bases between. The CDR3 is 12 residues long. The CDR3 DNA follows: TGTGCCAGCTGCCTCGGGAATCAGCCCCAGCATTTT. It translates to CASCLGNQPQHF.

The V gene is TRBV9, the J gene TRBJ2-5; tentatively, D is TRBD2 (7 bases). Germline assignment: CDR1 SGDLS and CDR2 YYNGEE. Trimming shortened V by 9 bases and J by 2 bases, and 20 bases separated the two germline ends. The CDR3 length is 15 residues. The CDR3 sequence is CATTPGGGLQETQYF. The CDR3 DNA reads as TGTGCCACCACCCCTGGGGGGGGCCTGCAAGAGACCCAGTACTTC. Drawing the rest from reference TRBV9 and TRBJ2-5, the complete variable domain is DSGVTQTPKHLITATGQRVTLRCSPRSGDLSVYWYQQSLDQGLQFLIQYYNGEERAKGNILERFSAQQFPDLHSELNLSSLELGDSALYFCATTPGGGLQETQYFGPGTRLLVL.